This T cell receptor beta chain is from a study of identical twins. Study conclusions and caveats: Alpha sequences out of frame and shared by twins had excess low generation probability. Models came in too low on out-of-frame TCR alpha sharing in monozygotic twins.

This CDR3 is built from 17 residues. The germline CDR1 and CDR2 sequences are SGHDT and YYEEEE. V gave up 0 bases and J gave up 3 bases; unmatched junction bases: 5. As for this clonotype: Its target is unknown.

Each cDNA held unique molecular identifiers, and template switching gave it a universal primer site. One entry per CDR3 protein results from TCRdb running MiXCR on the 5' RACE reads. The sample shows 570,000 or so distinct CDR3 sequences, over 8.5% of them seen only once. These sequences were also reported in another study, on yellow fever vaccine responses in identical twins. That source adds: Vaccine T cell responses of twins reportedly seemed partly convergent and partly personalized.

The rearrangement joins TRBV5-6 to TRBJ2-7; TRBD2 aligns across 14 bases. This clonotype originated in a woman between 18 and 29 years old in good health. The material sequenced was PBMCs. The CDR3 DNA reads as TGTGCCAGCAGCTTGGGACTAGCGGGAGGGCCCGGCTACGAGCAGTACTTC. Encoded protein: CASSLGLAGGPGYEQYF.